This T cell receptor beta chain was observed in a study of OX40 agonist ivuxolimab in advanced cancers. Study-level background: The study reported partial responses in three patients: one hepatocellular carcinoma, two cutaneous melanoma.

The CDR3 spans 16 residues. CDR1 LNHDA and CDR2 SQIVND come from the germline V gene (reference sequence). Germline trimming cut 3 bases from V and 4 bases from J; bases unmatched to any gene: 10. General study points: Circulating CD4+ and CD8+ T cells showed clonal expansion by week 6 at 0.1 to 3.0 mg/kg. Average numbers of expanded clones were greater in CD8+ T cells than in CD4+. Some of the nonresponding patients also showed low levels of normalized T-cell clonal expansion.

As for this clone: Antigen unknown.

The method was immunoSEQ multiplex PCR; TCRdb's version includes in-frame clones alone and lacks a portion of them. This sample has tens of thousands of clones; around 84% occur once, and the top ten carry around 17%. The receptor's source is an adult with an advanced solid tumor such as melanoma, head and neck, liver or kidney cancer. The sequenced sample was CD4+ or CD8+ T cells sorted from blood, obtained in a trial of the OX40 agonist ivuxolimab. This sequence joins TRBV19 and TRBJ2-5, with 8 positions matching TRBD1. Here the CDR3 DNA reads TGTGCCAGTAGTATCTCGGCAGGGGGCGTGGGAGAGACCCAGTACTTC. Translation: CASSISAGGVGETQYF.